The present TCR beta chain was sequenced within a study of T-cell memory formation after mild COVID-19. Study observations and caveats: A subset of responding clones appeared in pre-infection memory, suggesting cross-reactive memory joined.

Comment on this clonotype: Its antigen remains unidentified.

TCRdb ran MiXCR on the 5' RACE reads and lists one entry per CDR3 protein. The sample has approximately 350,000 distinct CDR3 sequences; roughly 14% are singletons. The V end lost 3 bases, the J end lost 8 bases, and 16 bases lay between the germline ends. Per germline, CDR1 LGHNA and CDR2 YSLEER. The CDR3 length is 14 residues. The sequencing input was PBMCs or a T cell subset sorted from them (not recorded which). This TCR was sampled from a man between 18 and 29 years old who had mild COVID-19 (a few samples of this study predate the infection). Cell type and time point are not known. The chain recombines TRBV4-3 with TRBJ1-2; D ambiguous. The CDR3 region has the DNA TGCGCCAGCAGCCAGGATCTTGGAACCGGCGGCTACACCTTC. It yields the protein CASSQDLGTGGYTF.